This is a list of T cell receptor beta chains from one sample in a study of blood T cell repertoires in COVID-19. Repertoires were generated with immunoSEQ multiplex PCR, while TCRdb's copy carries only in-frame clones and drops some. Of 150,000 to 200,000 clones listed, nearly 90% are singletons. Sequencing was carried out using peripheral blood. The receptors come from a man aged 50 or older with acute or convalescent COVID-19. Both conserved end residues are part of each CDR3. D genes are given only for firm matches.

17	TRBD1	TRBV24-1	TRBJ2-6	CATRPGGRGSGANVLTF	TGTGCCACCAGACCAGGGGGAAGGGGCTCTGGGGCCAACGTCCTGACTTTC
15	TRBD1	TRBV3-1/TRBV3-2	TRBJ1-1	CASSQSDRGNTEAFF	TGTGCCAGCAGCCAATCGGACAGGGGGAACACTGAAGCTTTCTTT
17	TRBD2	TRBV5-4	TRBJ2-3	CASSIRTSGGFTDTQYF	TGTGCCAGCAGCATCCGGACTAGCGGGGGGTTCACAGATACGCAGTATTTT
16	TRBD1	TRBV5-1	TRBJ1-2	CASSWGYSGQQYGYTF	TGCGCCAGCAGCTGGGGCTATTCGGGACAGCAGTATGGCTACACCTTC
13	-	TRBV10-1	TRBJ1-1	CASRAGLNTEAFF	TGCGCCAGTAGAGCGGGCCTGAACACTGAAGCTTTCTTT
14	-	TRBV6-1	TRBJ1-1	CASILEQGATEAFF	TGTGCCAGTATCCTAGAGCAGGGTGCCACTGAAGCTTTCTTT
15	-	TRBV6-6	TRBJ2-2	CASSYLVQGSGELFF	TGTGCCAGCAGTTACCTAGTACAGGGCTCCGGGGAGCTGTTTTTT
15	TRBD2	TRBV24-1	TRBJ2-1	CATSDPLAGVIEQFF	TGTGCCACCAGTGATCCACTAGCGGGAGTTATTGAGCAGTTCTTC
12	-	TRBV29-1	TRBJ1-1	CSVVGGNTEAFF	TGCAGCGTTGTCGGCGGGAACACTGAAGCTTTCTTT
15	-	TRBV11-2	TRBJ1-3	CASSPLPGSGNTIYF	TGTGCCAGCAGCCCGTTACCCGGGTCTGGAAACACCATATATTTT